Listed here are 27 T cell receptor beta chains from one sample, sequenced in a study of blood T cell repertoires in COVID-19. Profiling relied on immunoSEQ multiplex PCR, and the TCRdb table lists in-frame clones only, not all of them. Among approximately 300,000 clones listed, more than 85% were seen once. Sequenced sample: PBMCs or T cells enriched from blood (not recorded which). The receptors derive from a woman aged 25 to 45 who had recovered from COVID-19.

The genes are TRBV28 and TRBJ2-7, with 11 bases matching TRBD2. V dropped 3 bases and J dropped 6; count of bases not matched to a gene: 7. The CDR3 has 15 residues. Germline loops: CDR1 MDHEN, CDR2 SYDVKM. CDR3 amino acids: CASSFLSGRVSEQYF. DNA for the CDR3: TGTGCCAGCAGTTTCCTTAGCGGGAGGGTCTCCGAGCAGTACTTC.

This chain joins TRBV7-2 and TRBJ2-3, with 11 bases identical to TRBD2. The CDR3 extends over 16 amino acids. Germline CDR1 and CDR2: SGHTA and FQGNSA. V shed 2 bases and J 2 bases; nucleotides not matched to a gene: 3. CDR3 coding DNA: TGTGCCAGCAGCTTACTAGCGGGGGGACTCACAGATACGCAGTATTTT. This gives the protein CASSLLAGGLTDTQYF. Looking up the rest from reference TRBV7-2 and TRBJ2-3 gives the full variable domain: GAGVSQSPSNKVTEKGKDVELRCDPISGHTALYWYRQSLGQGLEFLIYFQGNSAPDKSGLPSDRFSAERTGGSVSTLTIQRTQQEDSAVYLCASSLLAGGLTDTQYFGPGTRLTVL.

DNA of the CDR3: TGTGCCAGCAGTTCAATGGCTAGCGGGTGGCGAGAGACCCAGTACTTC. Residues: CASSSMASGWRETQYF. The chain carries TRBV27 and TRBJ2-5, with 8 bases lining up with TRBD2. This CDR3 has 16 residues. Germline values: CDR1 MNHEY, CDR2 SMNVEV (reference sequence). J lost 4 bases, V lost 4 bases, and 11 bases had no gene match.

The chain recombines TRBV6-5 with TRBJ1-5; D might be TRBD1 (5 bases). Germline V gene data show CDR1 as MNHEY and CDR2 as SVGAGI. The V end was cut by 5 bases, the J end by 5 bases, with 13 bases between. This CDR3 comprises 14 residues. This CDR3 is CASSLTGEYQPQHF. The CDR3 nucleotides are TGTGCCAGCAGTCTAACGGGGGAGTATCAGCCCCAGCATTTT.

V and J are TRBV6-2 or TRBV6-3 and TRBJ1-5; tentative D call: TRBD1 (6 bases). The germline gives CDR1 MNHEY, CDR2 SVGEGT. V gave up 4 bases and J gave up 0 bases, with 10 bases separating them. The CDR3 loop spans 15 amino acids. CDR3 loop: CASSWSGDSNQPQHF. The CDR3 bases are TGTGCCAGCAGTTGGTCAGGGGATAGCAATCAGCCCCAGCATTTT.

CDR3 sequence (DNA): TGTGCCAGCTCACCGGGAACAGGGGGCCGGTCTAATGAAAAACTGTTTTTT. Translating it yields CASSPGTGGRSNEKLFF. This chain connects TRBV18 to TRBJ1-4; 9 positions match TRBD1. The V gene's germline CDR1 is KGHSH and CDR2 LQKENI. The CDR3 runs 17 residues. J gave up 3 bases and V 3 bases, and 8 bases lay outside the gene matches.

V gene TRBV15 combines with J gene TRBJ1-5; D is perhaps TRBD1 (6 bases). Germline CDR1 is LNHNV and CDR2 is YYDKDF (reference sequence). There are 15 residues in the CDR3. V was clipped by 5 bases and J by 0 bases, with 11 bases between them. CDR3 region: CATSQGTYSNQPQHF. As DNA, the CDR3 is TGTGCCACCAGCCAAGGGACATATAGCAATCAGCCCCAGCATTTT. Looking up the rest from reference TRBV15 and TRBJ1-5 gives the full variable domain: DAMVIQNPRYQVTQFGKPVTLSCSQTLNHNVMYWYQQKSSQAPKLLFHYYDKDFNNEADTPDNFQSRRPNTSFCFLDIRSPGLGDTAMYLCATSQGTYSNQPQHFGDGTRLSIL.

The chain uses TRBV19 and TRBJ1-1, with D possibly matching TRBD1 (5 bases). CDR1 LNHDA and CDR2 SQIVND come from the germline V gene (reference sequence). Trimming stripped 6 bases from V and 5 bases from J, with 13 bases between. The CDR3 length is 13 residues. As DNA, the CDR3 is TGTGCCAGTAGCCCCCCGGGGGGGACTGAAGCTTTCTTT. Its translation is CASSPPGGTEAFF.

The chain is built from TRBV29-1 and TRBJ2-1; a weak D match, TRBD1 (6 bases). The CDR3 extends over 17 amino acids. The germline gives CDR1 SQVTM, CDR2 ANQGSEA. Trimming took off 6 bases at V and 2 bases at J, with 23 bases between the two ends. The CDR3 region is CSVETVPGHNAYNEQFF. The DNA for the CDR3 is TGCAGCGTGGAAACCGTGCCGGGACATAACGCCTACAATGAGCAGTTCTTC.

The chain carries TRBV6-2 or TRBV6-3 and TRBJ2-7, with D unclear. There are 12 residues in the CDR3. The ends were cut back, 5 bases at V and 6 bases at J, with 11 bases in the middle. Germline CDR1 is MNHEY and CDR2 is SVGEGT. The CDR3 reads CASSNSPGEQYF. CDR3 DNA sequence: TGTGCCAGCAGTAATTCCCCGGGCGAGCAGTACTTC.

The chain couples TRBV5-4 to TRBJ2-7, with D possibly being TRBD1 (6 bases). Looked up from germline, CDR1 is SGHNT and CDR2 is YYREEE (reference sequence). Trimming took off 4 bases at V and 2 bases at J, with 13 bases between the two ends. The CDR3 spans 14 residues. The CDR3 loop is CASSGDTLTYEQYF. In nucleotides, the CDR3 is TGTGCCAGCAGCGGGGACACGCTAACCTACGAGCAGTACTTC.

The chain couples TRBV7-9 to TRBJ2-7; possible D gene TRBD1, 6 bases. CDR3 length: 13 residues. Trimming took off 5 bases at V and 3 bases at J, with 11 bases between the two ends. Germline loops: CDR1 SEHNR, CDR2 FQNEAQ (reference sequence). The CDR3 DNA sequence: TGTGCCAGCAGCGGGGGACACGGCTACGAGCAGTACTTC. Translated, it gives CASSGGHGYEQYF.

The chain links TRBV24-1 to TRBJ2-5; 8 bases are shared with TRBD1. This CDR3 comprises 17 residues. Trimming cost V 9 bases and J 5 bases; bases outside gene matches: 19. The germline V gene encodes CDR1 KGHDR and CDR2 SFDVKD. CDR3 in DNA: TGTGCCACCGCCATCGGACAGGGAGGAGCGGTAGCTGAGACCCAGTACTTC. This encodes CATAIGQGGAVAETQYF.

This sequence joins TRBV29-1 and TRBJ2-1; 9 bases match TRBD1. The CDR3 totals 14 residues. CDR1 and CDR2 (germline): SQVTM, ANQGSEA. J gave up 8 bases and V 3 bases, and 8 bases lay outside the gene matches. As DNA, the CDR3 is TGCAGCGTTGATGGACAGGGGAAGTCGGATGAGCAGTTCTTC. It yields the protein CSVDGQGKSDEQFF.

The rearrangement joins TRBV25-1 to TRBJ1-2, with D perhaps TRBD1 (5 bases). The germline V gene has CDR1 MGHDK and CDR2 SYGVNS. V was pared by 3 bases and J by 4 bases, with 9 bases between. The CDR3 length is 13 residues. This chain's CDR3 is CASSEQGTYGYTF. The CDR3 bases are TGTGCCAGCAGTGAGCAGGGTACCTATGGCTACACCTTC.

The rearrangement joins TRBV18 to TRBJ2-1; 8 bases fit TRBD2. There are 18 residues in the CDR3. Trimming removed 0 bases from V and 2 bases from J; junction bases left unmatched: 9. CDR1 is KGHSH and CDR2 is LQKENI in the germline V gene. CDR3 in amino acids: CASSPPIAGGETYNEQFF. CDR3 sequence (DNA): TGTGCCAGCTCACCACCGATCGCCGGGGGGGAAACCTACAATGAGCAGTTCTTC.

The chain carries TRBV6-5 and TRBJ2-4; D remains ambiguous. Between the trimmed V and J ends, which lost 7 bases and 1 base, there was a span of 14 bases. The germline V gene has CDR1 MNHEY and CDR2 SVGAGI. The CDR3 has 15 residues. In DNA, the CDR3 is TGTGCCAGCAATCTGAGCGCCGGGGCCAAAAACATTCAGTACTTC. It translates to CASNLSAGAKNIQYF.

CDR3: CASSDRTGRGYTF. The CDR3 nucleotides are TGTGCCAGCAGCGACCGGACAGGGCGAGGCTACACCTTC. J is TRBJ1-2 and V is TRBV11-3, with 8 positions matching TRBD1. V lost 5 bases and J lost 8; bases outside the gene matches: 7. The CDR3 runs to 13 residues. The V gene's germline CDR1 is SGHNT and CDR2 YENEEA.

This clone appeared once. CDR3 DNA sequence: TGTGCCAGCAGTCATCGGGTCCAAAGGGGGCTTGGGGCTGAAGCTTTCTTT. Its protein is CASSHRVQRGLGAEAFF. The V call is TRBV28, the J call TRBJ1-1; 7 bases map to TRBD1. CDR1 MDHEN and CDR2 SYDVKM come from the germline V gene. After removal of 5 bases from V and 6 bases from J, the junction contained 18 bases not matched to a gene. CDR3 length: 17 residues.

The V gene is TRBV2, the J gene TRBJ2-1; D is unresolved. Trimming took off 3 bases at V and 6 bases at J, with 12 bases between the two ends. The CDR3 has 14 amino acids. Germline V gene sequence: CDR1 SNHLY, CDR2 FYNNEI. As DNA, the CDR3 is TGTGCCAGCAGTGATCAAAAGCGTGCCAATGAGCAGTTCTTC. It encodes CASSDQKRANEQFF.

This chain links TRBV29-1 with TRBJ1-2, with 7 bases identical to TRBD1. The CDR3 has 13 amino acids. CDR1 is SQVTM, CDR2 ANQGSEA, per germline. V shed 3 bases and J 8 bases; nucleotides not matched to a gene: 9. The CDR3 nucleotides read TGCAGCGTTGACCTACAGGGGACGGGGGGCTACACCTTC. Its protein product is CSVDLQGTGGYTF. Drawing the rest from reference TRBV29-1 and TRBJ1-2, the complete variable domain is SAVISQKPSRDICQRGTSLTIQCQVDSQVTMMFWYRQQPGQSLTLIATANQGSEATYESGFVIDKFPISRPNLTFSTLTVSNMSPEDSSIYLCSVDLQGTGGYTFGSGTRLTVV.

This chain connects TRBV18 to TRBJ1-4, with TRBD1 matching over 10 bases. The germline V gene encodes CDR1 KGHSH and CDR2 LQKENI. J was trimmed by 5 bases and V by 4 bases; bases with no gene match: 10. The CDR3 length is 17 residues. This chain's CDR3 is CASSRNRDRGHNEKLFF. The CDR3 DNA sequence: TGTGCCAGCTCACGAAACCGGGACAGGGGACACAATGAAAAACTGTTTTTT.

The genes are TRBV25-1 and TRBJ2-7, with D tentatively TRBD2 (6 bases). The CDR3 consists of 14 residues. V lost 3 bases and J lost 3, with 12 bases in between. Germline V gene data show CDR1 as MGHDK and CDR2 as SYGVNS. CDR3 sequence (DNA): TGTGCCAGCAGTGACGCGGGGATCCTCTACGAGCAGTACTTC. It encodes CASSDAGILYEQYF.

The rearrangement uses TRBV5-5 and TRBJ2-5; 12 nucleotides align to TRBD2. The CDR3 consists of 16 residues. From germline, CDR1 is SGHKS and CDR2 YYEKEE (reference sequence). Unmatched junction bases numbered 10, after V lost 5 bases and J lost 5 bases. The DNA of the CDR3 is TGTGCCAGCAGTGCCGGGCTAGCGGGAGGGCTGGAGACCCAGTACTTC. Residues: CASSAGLAGGLETQYF.

This clone was picked up a small number of times. The chain links TRBV6-2 or TRBV6-3 to TRBJ2-7; 11 bases map to TRBD2. V was pared by 5 bases and J by 3 bases, with 6 bases of the junction left unmatched. Germline V lookup: CDR1 MNHEY, CDR2 SVGEGT. This CDR3 is built from 15 residues. The CDR3 protein is CASSTSGGLDYEQYF. The CDR3 nucleotides read TGTGCCAGCAGTACTAGCGGGGGACTAGACTACGAGCAGTACTTC.

J is TRBJ1-5 and V is TRBV28, with no clear D. Germline CDR1 is MDHEN and CDR2 is SYDVKM. V gave up 6 bases and J gave up 7 bases, with 13 bases separating them. The CDR3 extends over 13 amino acids. CDR3: CASRSPPGQPQHF. CDR3 bases: TGTGCCAGCAGGTCCCCCCCAGGACAGCCCCAGCATTTT.

The chain combines TRBV10-3 with TRBJ2-7, with D possibly being TRBD2 (7 bases). The germline V and J ends were trimmed by 4 bases and 0 bases, with 16 bases remaining between them. Germline V gives CDR1 ENHRY, CDR2 SYGVKD. CDR3 length: 16 amino acids. In DNA, the CDR3 is TGTGCCATCAGTGTGGGGAGGGGGAGGAGCTCCTACGAGCAGTACTTC. Encoded protein: CAISVGRGRSSYEQYF.